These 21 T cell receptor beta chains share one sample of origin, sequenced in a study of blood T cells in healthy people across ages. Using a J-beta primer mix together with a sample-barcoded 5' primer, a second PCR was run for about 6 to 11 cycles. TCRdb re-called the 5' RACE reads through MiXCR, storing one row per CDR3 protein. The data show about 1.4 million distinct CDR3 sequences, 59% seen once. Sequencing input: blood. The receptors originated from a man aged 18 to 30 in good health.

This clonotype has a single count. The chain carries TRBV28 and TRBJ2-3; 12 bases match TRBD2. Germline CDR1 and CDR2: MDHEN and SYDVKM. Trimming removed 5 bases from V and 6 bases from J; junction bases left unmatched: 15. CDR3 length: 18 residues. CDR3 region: CASSTITSGGITADTQYF. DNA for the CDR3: TGTGCCAGCAGTACCATCACTAGCGGGGGGATCACCGCCGATACGCAGTATTTT.

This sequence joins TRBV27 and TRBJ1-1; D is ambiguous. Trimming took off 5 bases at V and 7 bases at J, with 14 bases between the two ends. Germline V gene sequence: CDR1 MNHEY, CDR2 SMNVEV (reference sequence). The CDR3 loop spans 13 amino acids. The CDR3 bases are TGTGCCAGCAGTACAAGGACGATCGATGAAGCTTTCTTT. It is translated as CASSTRTIDEAFF.

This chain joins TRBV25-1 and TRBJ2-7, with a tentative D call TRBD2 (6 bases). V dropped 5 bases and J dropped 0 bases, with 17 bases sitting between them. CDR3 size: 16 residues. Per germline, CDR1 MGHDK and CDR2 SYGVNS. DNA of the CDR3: TGTGCCAGCAGTCCGATGGGTGCGGGGAGCTCCTACGAGCAGTACTTC. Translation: CASSPMGAGSSYEQYF.

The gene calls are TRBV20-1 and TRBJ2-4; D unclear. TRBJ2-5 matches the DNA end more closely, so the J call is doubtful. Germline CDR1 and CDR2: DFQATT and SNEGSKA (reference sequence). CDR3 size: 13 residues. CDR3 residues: CSAREARQETQYF. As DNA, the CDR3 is TGCAGTGCTAGAGAGGCTAGGCAGGAGACCCAGTACTTC.

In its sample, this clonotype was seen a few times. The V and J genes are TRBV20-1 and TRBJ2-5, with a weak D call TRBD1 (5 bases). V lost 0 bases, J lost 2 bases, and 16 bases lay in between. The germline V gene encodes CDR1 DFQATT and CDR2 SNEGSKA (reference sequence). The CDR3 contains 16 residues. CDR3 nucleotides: TGCAGTGCTAGAGATCCGTTGCAGGGTACTCAAGAGACCCAGTACTTC. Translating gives CSARDPLQGTQETQYF.

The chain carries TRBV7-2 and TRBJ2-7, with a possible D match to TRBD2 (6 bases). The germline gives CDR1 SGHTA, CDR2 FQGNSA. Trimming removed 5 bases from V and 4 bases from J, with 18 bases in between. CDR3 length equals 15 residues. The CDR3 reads CASSAGLALGYEQYF. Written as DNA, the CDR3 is TGTGCCAGCAGCGCGGGCCTAGCGTTGGGATACGAGCAGTACTTC.

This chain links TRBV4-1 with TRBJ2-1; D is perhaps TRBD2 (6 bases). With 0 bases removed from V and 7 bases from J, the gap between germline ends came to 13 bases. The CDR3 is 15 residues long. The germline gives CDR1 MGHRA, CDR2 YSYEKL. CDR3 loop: CASSQDPGTLNEQFF. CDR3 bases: TGCGCCAGCAGCCAAGATCCCGGGACTCTGAATGAGCAGTTCTTC.

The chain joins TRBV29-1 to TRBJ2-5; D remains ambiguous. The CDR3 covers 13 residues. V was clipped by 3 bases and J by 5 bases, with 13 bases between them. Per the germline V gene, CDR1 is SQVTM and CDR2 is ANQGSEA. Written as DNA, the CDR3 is TGCAGCGTTGATCCCGCGCTGGGGGAGACCCAGTACTTC. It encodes CSVDPALGETQYF.

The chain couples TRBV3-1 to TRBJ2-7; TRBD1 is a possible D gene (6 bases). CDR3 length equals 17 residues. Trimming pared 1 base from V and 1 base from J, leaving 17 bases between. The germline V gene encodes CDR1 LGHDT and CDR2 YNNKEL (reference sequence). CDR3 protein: CASSQGFRPQGSYEQYF. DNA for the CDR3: TGTGCCAGCAGCCAAGGTTTCCGGCCTCAGGGGTCCTACGAGCAGTACTTC.

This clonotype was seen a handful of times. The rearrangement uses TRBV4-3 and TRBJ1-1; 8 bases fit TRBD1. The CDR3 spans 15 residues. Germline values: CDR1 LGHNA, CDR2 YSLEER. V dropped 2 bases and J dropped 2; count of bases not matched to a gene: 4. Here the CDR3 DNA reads TGCGCCAGCAGCCAAACCGGACAGGGTAACACTGAAGCTTTCTTT. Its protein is CASSQTGQGNTEAFF.

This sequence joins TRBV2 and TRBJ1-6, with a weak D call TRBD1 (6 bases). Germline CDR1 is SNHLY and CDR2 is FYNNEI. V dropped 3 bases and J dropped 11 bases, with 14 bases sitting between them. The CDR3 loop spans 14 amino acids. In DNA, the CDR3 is TGTGCCAGCAGTGAGAAGGGGGGTCGGGCACCCCTCCACTTT. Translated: CASSEKGGRAPLHF.

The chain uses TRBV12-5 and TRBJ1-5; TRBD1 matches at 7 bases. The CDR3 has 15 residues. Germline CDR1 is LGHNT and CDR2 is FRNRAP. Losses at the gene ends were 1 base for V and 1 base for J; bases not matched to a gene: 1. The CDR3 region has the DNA TGTGCTAGTGGTTTGGGGACAGGAAGCAATCAGCCCCAGCATTTT. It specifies CASGLGTGSNQPQHF.

CDR3 amino acids: CASSFDRGTDDYTF. CDR3 bases: TGCGCCAGCAGCTTCGACAGGGGGACAGATGACTACACCTTC. The V gene is TRBV5-1, the J gene TRBJ1-2, with 9 bases fitting TRBD1. J was trimmed by 10 bases and V by 2 bases; bases with no gene match: 9. This CDR3 has 14 residues. Germline V gene sequence: CDR1 SGHRS, CDR2 YFSETQ. Supplemented by reference TRBV5-1 and TRBJ1-2, the full variable domain reads KAGVTQTPRYLIKTRGQQVTLSCSPISGHRSVSWYQQTPGQGLQFLFEYFSETQRNKGNFPGRFSGRQFSNSRSEMNVSTLELGDSALYLCASSFDRGTDDYTFGSGTRLTVV.

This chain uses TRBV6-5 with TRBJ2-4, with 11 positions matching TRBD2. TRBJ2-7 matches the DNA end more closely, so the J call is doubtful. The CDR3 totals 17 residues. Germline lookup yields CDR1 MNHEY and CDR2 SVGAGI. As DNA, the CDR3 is TGTGCCAGCAGTTACTCGATAGCGGGAGGGCCGTCCTACGAGCAGTACTTC. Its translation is CASSYSIAGGPSYEQYF.

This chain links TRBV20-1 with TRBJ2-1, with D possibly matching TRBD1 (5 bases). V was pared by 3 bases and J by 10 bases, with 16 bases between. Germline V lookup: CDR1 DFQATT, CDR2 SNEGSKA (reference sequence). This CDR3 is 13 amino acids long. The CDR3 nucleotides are TGCAGTGCTAGCCCGGGCTCCTGGGGCGAGCAGTTCTTC. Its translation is CSASPGSWGEQFF.

This CDR3 reads CATRGEAAVLTF. DNA for the CDR3: TGTGCCACCAGGGGGGAGGCCGCCGTCCTGACTTTC. This sequence joins TRBV27 and TRBJ2-6, with a weak D call TRBD1 (7 bases). The CDR3 consists of 12 residues. Trimming shortened V by 10 bases and J by 12 bases, and 16 bases separated the two germline ends. Germline CDR1 MNHEY, CDR2 SMNVEV (reference sequence).

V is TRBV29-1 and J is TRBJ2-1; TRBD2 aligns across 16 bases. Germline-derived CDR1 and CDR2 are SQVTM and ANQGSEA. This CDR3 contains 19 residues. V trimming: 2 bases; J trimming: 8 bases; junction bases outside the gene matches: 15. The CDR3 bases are TGCAGCGTTGAATCCGGGACTAGCGGGGGGGCCAATAGTCATGATGAGCAGTTCTTC. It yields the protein CSVESGTSGGANSHDEQFF.

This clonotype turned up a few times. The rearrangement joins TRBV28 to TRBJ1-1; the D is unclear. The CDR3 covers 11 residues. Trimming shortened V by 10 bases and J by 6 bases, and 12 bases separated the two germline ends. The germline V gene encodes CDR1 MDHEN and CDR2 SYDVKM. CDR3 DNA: TGTGCCACCCTTCTCGGGGCTGAAGCTTTCTTT. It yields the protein CATLLGAEAFF.

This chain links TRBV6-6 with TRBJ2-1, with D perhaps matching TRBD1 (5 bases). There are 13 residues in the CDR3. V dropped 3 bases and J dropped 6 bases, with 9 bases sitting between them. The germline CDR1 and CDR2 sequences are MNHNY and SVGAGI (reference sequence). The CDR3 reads CASSYWGGNEQFF. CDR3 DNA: TGTGCCAGCAGTTATTGGGGCGGCAATGAGCAGTTCTTC.

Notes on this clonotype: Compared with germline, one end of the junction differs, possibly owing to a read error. CDR3: CDSSIGIQDGYYEQYF. The CDR3 DNA sequence: TGCGACAGCAGTATCGGGATCCAAGACGGGTACTACGAGCAGTACTTC. V usage is TRBV4-1 and J usage is TRBJ2-7; perhaps TRBD2 as D (5 bases). The CDR3 loop spans 16 amino acids. Germline V gene lookup returns CDR1 MGHRA and CDR2 YSYEKL.

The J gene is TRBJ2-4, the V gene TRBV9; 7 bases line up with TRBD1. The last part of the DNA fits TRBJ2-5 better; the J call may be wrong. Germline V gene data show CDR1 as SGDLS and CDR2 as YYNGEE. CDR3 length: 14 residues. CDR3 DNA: TGTGCCAGCAGCCTCCGGACAGGCATAGAGACCCAGTACTTC. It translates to CASSLRTGIETQYF.